These 10 T cell receptor beta chains share one sample of origin, sequenced in a study of blood T cell repertoires in COVID-19. Sequenced by immunoSEQ multiplex PCR; TCRdb stores in-frame clones only, minus some. The table records roughly 77,000 clones, 76% of them present only once. The specimen was peripheral blood. The receptors here all came from a man in his sixties with COVID-19, enrolled during active disease.

Ten or more counts support this clone. V usage is TRBV5-1 and J usage is TRBJ2-6; D perhaps matches TRBD2 (6 bases). Trimming stripped 4 bases from V and 2 bases from J, with 13 bases between. CDR3 length: 16 residues. CDR1 is SGHRS and CDR2 is YFSETQ in the germline V gene. DNA of the CDR3: TGCGCCAGCAGCCCCGGAGGGGAAACTGGGGCCAACGTCCTGACTTTC. Its protein is CASSPGGETGANVLTF.

This clone came up a few times. The chain uses TRBV19 and TRBJ1-4; D call uncertain. CDR1 and CDR2 from the germline V gene are LNHDA and SQIVND (reference sequence). The CDR3 is made up of 14 amino acids. Trimming took 9 bases from V and 8 from J, leaving 19 bases between them. CDR3 loop: CASSLSGDREKLFF. The CDR3 bases are TGTGCCAGCTCCCTATCCGGGGATCGAGAAAAACTGTTTTTT.

This chain links TRBV18 with TRBJ2-2, with 9 bases fitting TRBD2. In germline, CDR1 is KGHSH, CDR2 LQKENI. V trimming: 6 bases; J trimming: 2 bases; junction bases outside the gene matches: 10. This CDR3 has 17 residues. In DNA, the CDR3 is TGTGCCAGCTCCCGGGACTACCTAGCGGGAAACACCGGGGAGCTGTTTTTT. Its translation: CASSRDYLAGNTGELFF.

This rearrangement joins TRBV4-1 to TRBJ1-2; TRBD1 aligns across 8 bases. Germline V gene data show CDR1 as MGHRA and CDR2 as YSYEKL. V was clipped by 3 bases and J by 5 bases; unmatched bases: 2. CDR3 length: 13 residues. This CDR3 reads CASSQDRAYGYTF. The CDR3, as DNA: TGCGCCAGCAGCCAGGACAGGGCTTATGGCTACACCTTC.

In DNA, the CDR3 is TGTGCCAGCACCTTCGACAGTGGGCCTTACGAGCAGTACTTC. It codes for CASTFDSGPYEQYF. The V gene is TRBV2, the J gene TRBJ2-7, with a weak D call TRBD1 (5 bases). V was pared by 7 bases and J by 4 bases, with 17 bases between. The length of the CDR3 is 14 residues. Germline values: CDR1 SNHLY, CDR2 FYNNEI. The full variable domain, its missing parts supplied by reference TRBV2 and TRBJ2-7, is EPEVTQTPSHQVTQMGQEVILRCVPISNHLYFYWYRQILGQKVEFLVSFYNNEISEKSEIFDDQFSVERPDGSNFTLKIRSTKLEDSAMYFCASTFDSGPYEQYFGPGTRLTVT.

In its sample, this clone was seen once. V is TRBV27 and J is TRBJ1-2; D not resolved. V lost 2 bases and J 1 base, leaving 5 bases between the germline ends. Germline CDR1 is MNHEY and CDR2 is SMNVEV (reference sequence). This CDR3 comprises 13 residues. The CDR3 here is CASSLTRNYGYTF. CDR3 coding DNA: TGTGCCAGCAGTTTAACACGTAACTATGGCTACACCTTC.

The chain is built from TRBV2 and TRBJ1-4; D is unresolved. Per germline, CDR1 SNHLY and CDR2 FYNNEI. This CDR3 comprises 14 residues. The V and J ends lost 3 bases and 7 bases respectively, with 12 bases between them. The CDR3 region has the DNA TGTGCCAGCAGTGAGAGGAAAGCGAGTGAAAAACTGTTTTTT. Its protein product is CASSERKASEKLFF.

The chain carries TRBV7-2 and TRBJ2-1, with D unresolved. Trimming shortened V by 4 bases and J by 8 bases, and 6 bases separated the two germline ends. This CDR3 spans 11 amino acids. Germline CDR1 SGHTA, CDR2 FQGNSA. CDR3 protein: CASSSLYEQFF. CDR3 sequence (DNA): TGTGCCAGCAGCTCACTCTATGAGCAGTTCTTC.

The V call is TRBV5-1, the J call TRBJ2-3; the D gene is possibly TRBD2 (6 bases). Trimming took 1 base from V and 0 from J, leaving 15 bases between them. Per germline, CDR1 SGHRS and CDR2 YFSETQ. The CDR3 length is 17 residues. The CDR3 here is CASSLMGAGTSTDTQYF. Here the CDR3 DNA reads TGCGCCAGCAGCTTGATGGGAGCGGGTACTAGCACAGATACGCAGTATTTT.

V is TRBV28 and J is TRBJ2-3, with D perhaps matching TRBD2 (5 bases). Trimming left V 3 bases short and J 4 bases short, with 23 bases between. The CDR3 contains 18 residues. Looked up from germline, CDR1 is MDHEN and CDR2 is SYDVKM. DNA for the CDR3: TGTGCCAGCAGTTTGGGCGCGGGTACGGACCACTCCTCAGATACGCAGTATTTT. It codes for CASSLGAGTDHSSDTQYF.